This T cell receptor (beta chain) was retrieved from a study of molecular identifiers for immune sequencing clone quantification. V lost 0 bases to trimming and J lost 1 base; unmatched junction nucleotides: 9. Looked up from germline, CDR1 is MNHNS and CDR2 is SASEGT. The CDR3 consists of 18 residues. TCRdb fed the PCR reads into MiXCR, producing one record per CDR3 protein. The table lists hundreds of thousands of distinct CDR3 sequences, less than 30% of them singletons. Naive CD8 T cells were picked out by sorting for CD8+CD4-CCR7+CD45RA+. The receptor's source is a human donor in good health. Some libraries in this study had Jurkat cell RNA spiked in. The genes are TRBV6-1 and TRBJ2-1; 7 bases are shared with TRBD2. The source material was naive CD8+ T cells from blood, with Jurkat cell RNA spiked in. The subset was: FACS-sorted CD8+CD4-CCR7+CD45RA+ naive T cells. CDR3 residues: CASSEALSSGMSYNEQFF. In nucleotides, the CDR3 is TGTGCCAGCAGTGAAGCGCTCTCTAGCGGAATGTCCTACAATGAGCAGTTCTTC.